This T cell receptor (beta chain) was recovered during a study of blood T cell repertoires in COVID-19. Study in general: Sources were T cells, B-cell-depleted T cells, or PBMCs; the material itself was cDNA or gDNA.

In the source study's methods: How many nucleated cells were present was estimated from reference gene primer amplification. The data were produced by immunoSEQ multiplex PCR, yet TCRdb's version contains in-frame clones alone and is incomplete. For V, J and clone size, that table is used; D and trimming come from the DNA. The table has fewer than 250,000 clones, just under 85% seen once. Sequencing input: peripheral blood. This TCR was recovered from a woman aged 65 to 85 with active or convalescent COVID-19.

The CDR3, as DNA: TGTGCCAGCAGCGCAGCGGGAGGAGCCTACGAGCAGTACTTC. This translates into CASSAAGGAYEQYF. This sequence joins TRBV5-4 and TRBJ2-7; 9 bases map to TRBD2. The germline CDR1 and CDR2 sequences are SGHNT and YYREEE (reference sequence). This CDR3 has 14 residues. The J segment lost 2 bases and the V segment lost 4 bases, leaving 4 bases of the junction unmatched.